Following are 30 T cell receptor beta chains from one sample sequenced in a study of control samples from healthy donors and cancer patients. TCRdb keeps only in-frame clones here, not all; method: immunoSEQ multiplex PCR. Counted here are 75,000 to 95,000 clones, around 84% occurring once; the ten biggest clones make up about 35%. The sequencing input was PBMCs. The receptor set was obtained from a man in his 70s with lung cancer.

This sequence joins TRBV2 and TRBJ1-6, with a weak D call TRBD1 (5 bases). V lost 2 bases, J lost 3 bases, and 8 bases lay in between. The V gene's germline CDR1 is SNHLY and CDR2 FYNNEI. The CDR3 has 15 amino acids. The CDR3 DNA reads as TGTGCCAGCAGTGAAAGCCAGGGCTATAATTCACCCCTCCACTTT. Its translation is CASSESQGYNSPLHF.

The chain is built from TRBV5-5 and TRBJ1-6; D not certain. From germline, CDR1 is SGHKS and CDR2 YYEKEE (reference sequence). The V and J ends lost 4 bases and 10 bases respectively, with 15 bases between them. CDR3 size: 14 residues. CDR3 sequence reads: CASSLFEGWSPLHF. The CDR3 region has the DNA TGTGCCAGCAGCCTTTTCGAGGGATGGTCACCCCTCCACTTT.

J is TRBJ2-3 and V is TRBV5-3; no reliable D call. TRBV5-3 belongs to the ORF category, with a function that is uncertain. The CDR3 length is 14 residues. V lost 1 base, J lost 5 bases, and 11 bases lay in between. CDR3: CARSLSLCKDTQYF. As DNA, the CDR3 is TGTGCCAGAAGCTTGAGTCTCTGTAAAGATACGCAGTATTTT.

The chain has TRBV7-8 and TRBJ1-4; TRBD1 agrees at 8 bases. The ends lost 5 bases at V and 5 bases at J; junction bases unmatched: 4. The CDR3 consists of 14 residues. From germline, CDR1 is SGHVS and CDR2 FQNEAQ. CDR3 nucleotides: TGTGCCAGCAGCCCGACAGGGGTAAATGAAAAACTGTTTTTT. This translates into CASSPTGVNEKLFF.

The chain joins TRBV25-1 to TRBJ1-2, with D perhaps TRBD1 (6 bases). The CDR3 runs 15 residues. V was clipped by 4 bases and J by 2 bases, with 14 bases between them. Germline CDR1 reads MGHDK; CDR2 reads SYGVNS. As DNA, the CDR3 is TGTGCCAGCAGTGGTAACCCGGGACACAACTATGGCTACACCTTC. This translates into CASSGNPGHNYGYTF.

CDR3 sequence (DNA): TGTGCCAGCACCTCTATGGGAATACCCTACAATGAGCAGTTCTTC. As protein: CASTSMGIPYNEQFF. The chain employs TRBV28 and TRBJ2-1; D unclear. The CDR3 spans 15 residues. Per germline, CDR1 MDHEN and CDR2 SYDVKM. Trimming shortened V by 7 bases and J by 2 bases, and 15 bases separated the two germline ends.

The CDR3 DNA reads as TGTGCTAGTGGTTTAGGGACCACCTACGAGCAGTACTTC. Protein: CASGLGTTYEQYF. V is TRBV12-5 and J is TRBJ2-7; D could derive from TRBD1 or TRBD2 (5 bases each). Trimming pared 3 bases from V and 2 bases from J, leaving 8 bases between. The CDR3 runs 13 residues. CDR1 LGHNT and CDR2 FRNRAP come from the germline V gene.

J is TRBJ2-5 and V is TRBV18; D gene unclear. The CDR3 has 13 residues. V shed 4 bases and J shed 1 base, with 7 bases lying between them. Germline loops: CDR1 KGHSH, CDR2 LQKENI. The DNA of the CDR3 is TGTGCCAGCTCACGTGCAACCCAAGAGACCCAGTACTTC. Translating gives CASSRATQETQYF.

The chain uses TRBV18 and TRBJ1-2; D is unclear. The CDR3 length is 14 residues. Trimming cost V 1 base and J 1 base, with 7 bases left between them. CDR1 and CDR2 (germline): KGHSH, LQKENI. The CDR3 nucleotides are TGTGCCAGCTCACCACAAGACAATAACTATGGCTACACCTTC. Encoded protein: CASSPQDNNYGYTF.

CDR3 sequence (DNA): TGTGCCAGCAGTTTGGGGGGCCGCCCCGGGGAGCTGTTTTTT. Translating it yields CASSLGGRPGELFF. The chain couples TRBV28 to TRBJ2-2; D might be TRBD1 or TRBD2, each matching 6 bases. The V end lost 3 bases, the J end lost 6 bases, and 11 bases lay between the germline ends. This CDR3 spans 14 amino acids. Per germline, CDR1 MDHEN and CDR2 SYDVKM.

The V gene is TRBV7-3, the J gene TRBJ2-3, with D perhaps TRBD2 (5 bases). The CDR3 has 14 amino acids. In germline, CDR1 is SGHTA, CDR2 FQGTGA. Trimming stripped 1 base from V and 4 bases from J, with 9 bases between. The CDR3 protein is CASSLNHGADTQYF. CDR3 DNA sequence: TGTGCCAGCAGCTTAAATCACGGGGCAGATACGCAGTATTTT.

V gene TRBV5-1 combines with J gene TRBJ1-2; no clear D. Germline CDR1 and CDR2: SGHRS and YFSETQ. Deletions cut 1 base from V and 0 bases from J, with 7 bases between. The CDR3 totals 14 residues. The CDR3 here is CASSLTVTNYGYTF. The CDR3 nucleotides are TGCGCCAGCAGCTTGACGGTTACTAACTATGGCTACACCTTC.

The rearrangement joins TRBV19 to TRBJ1-2, with a tentative D call TRBD1 (5 bases). The CDR3 runs to 12 residues. Germline V gene data show CDR1 as LNHDA and CDR2 as SQIVND (reference sequence). The V gene lost 4 bases and the J gene lost 7 bases, with 10 bases spanning the gap. CDR3 sequence reads: CASSTPGPGYTF. The DNA of the CDR3 is TGTGCCAGTAGTACTCCAGGGCCTGGCTACACCTTC.

This chain joins TRBV28 and TRBJ2-1; possible D gene TRBD2, 5 bases. CDR1 and CDR2 (germline): MDHEN, SYDVKM. V shed 3 bases and J shed 8 bases, with 17 bases lying between them. The CDR3 sequence is 15 residues long. The DNA for the CDR3 is TGTGCCAGCAGTTTGGCTAGCTACAACTGCTATGAGCAGTTCTTC. Protein: CASSLASYNCYEQFF.

The V and J genes are TRBV6-2 or TRBV6-3 and TRBJ2-2; 7 bases are shared with TRBD2. V lost 0 bases, J lost 3 bases, and 4 bases stayed unmatched. Germline CDR1 is MNHEY and CDR2 is SVGEGT. CDR3 size: 16 residues. The CDR3 reads CASSYSSSGYTGELFF. The CDR3 DNA sequence: TGTGCCAGCAGTTACTCTTCTAGCGGCTACACCGGGGAGCTGTTTTTT.

The chain employs TRBV21-1 and TRBJ1-1; TRBD1, as called in the table, went unchecked against the DNA. TRBV21-1 is deemed a pseudogene. The CDR3 spans 13 residues. CDR3 sequence reads: CASSKGGDTEAFF. The CDR3, as DNA: TGTGCCAGCAGCAAAGGGGGCGACACTGAAGCTTTCTTT.

V and J are TRBV27 and TRBJ1-5; 9 bases map to TRBD1. With V trimmed by 4 bases and J by 2 bases, 9 bases remained unmatched. The CDR3 spans 17 residues. The germline gives CDR1 MNHEY, CDR2 SMNVEV (reference sequence). CDR3 bases: TGTGCCAGCAGTTCACGAACACAGGGGGCTCGCAATCAGCCCCAGCATTTT. Its protein product is CASSSRTQGARNQPQHF.

The chain links TRBV7-6 to TRBJ2-1; TRBD2 aligns across 11 bases. The V gene end was trimmed by 1 base and the J gene end by 1 base; junction bases not matched to a gene: 6. Germline lookup yields CDR1 SGHVS and CDR2 FNYEAQ. This CDR3 has 18 residues. CDR3 amino acids: CASSLEPSGGRSYNEQFF. The CDR3 bases are TGTGCCAGCAGCTTAGAACCTAGCGGGGGGAGGTCCTACAATGAGCAGTTCTTC.

V and J are TRBV6-6 and TRBJ1-4; maybe TRBD1 (5 bases). This CDR3 is 13 amino acids long. Per germline, CDR1 MNHNY and CDR2 SVGAGI (reference sequence). V lost 6 bases and J 4 bases, leaving 9 bases between the germline ends. CDR3 sequence: CASSRDYNEKLFF. The CDR3, as DNA: TGTGCCAGCAGCCGGGACTATAATGAAAAACTGTTTTTT.

This clone was picked up one time. This chain uses TRBV9 with TRBJ2-5; 9 positions agree with TRBD2. V gave up 2 bases and J gave up 5 bases; unmatched junction bases: 7. Germline V gene data show CDR1 as SGDLS and CDR2 as YYNGEE. The CDR3 covers 15 residues. This CDR3 reads CASSVPTAGGETQYF. As DNA, the CDR3 is TGTGCCAGCAGCGTTCCCACCGCGGGGGGGGAGACCCAGTACTTC.

The sample holds one count of this clone. The chain combines TRBV28 with TRBJ1-6; maybe TRBD1 (6 bases). CDR3 length: 15 residues. CDR1 and CDR2 (germline): MDHEN, SYDVKM. V was shortened by 7 bases and J by 8 bases, with 18 bases between the two germline ends. In nucleotides, the CDR3 is TGTGCCAGCATCCCTCAGACAGGCCTTTATTCACCCCTCCACTTT. Translated: CASIPQTGLYSPLHF. Supplemented by reference TRBV28 and TRBJ1-6, the full variable domain reads DVKVTQSSRYLVKRTGEKVFLECVQDMDHENMFWYRQDPGLGLRLIYFSYDVKMKEKGDIPEGYSVSREKKERFSLILESASTNQTSMYLCASIPQTGLYSPLHFGNGTRLTVT.

The genes are TRBV25-1 and TRBJ1-5; D is perhaps TRBD1 (5 bases). The CDR3 spans 15 residues. The V gene's germline CDR1 is MGHDK and CDR2 SYGVNS. V lost 5 bases, J lost 0 bases, and 11 bases lay in between. The chain's CDR3 is CASSIGTDSNQPQHF. The CDR3, as DNA: TGTGCCAGCAGTATAGGGACCGATAGCAATCAGCCCCAGCATTTT. The full variable domain, with the rest looked up from reference TRBV25-1 and TRBJ1-5, is EADIYQTPRYLVIGTGKKITLECSQTMGHDKMYWYQQDPGMELHLIHYSYGVNSTEKGDLSSESTVSRIRTEHFPLTLESARPSHTSQYLCASSIGTDSNQPQHFGDGTRLSIL.

J is TRBJ2-1 and V is TRBV5-1, with 12 bases identical to TRBD2. Per germline, CDR1 SGHRS and CDR2 YFSETQ. The CDR3 covers 16 residues. After removal of 7 bases from V and 2 bases from J, the junction contained 7 bases not matched to a gene. The CDR3 DNA reads as TGCGCCAGCCTGGGGCTAGCGGGGGGGACCTACAATGAGCAGTTCTTC. It specifies CASLGLAGGTYNEQFF. Looking up the rest from reference TRBV5-1 and TRBJ2-1 gives the full variable domain: KAGVTQTPRYLIKTRGQQVTLSCSPISGHRSVSWYQQTPGQGLQFLFEYFSETQRNKGNFPGRFSGRQFSNSRSEMNVSTLELGDSALYLCASLGLAGGTYNEQFFGPGTRLTVL.

In the case of this clone: Because it lacks the conserved phenylalanine or tryptophan at the end, this CDR3 is likely a read error. The limits of the CDR3 on the DNA are not certain, so only TCRdb's listed CDR3 is given. The chain is built from TRBV28 and TRBJ1-2. Including both end residues, the CDR3 is 13 amino acids long. From germline, CDR1 is MDHEN and CDR2 SYDVKM. The CDR3 reads CASSLSLGGWTVV.

This sequence joins TRBV12-3 or TRBV12-4 and TRBJ1-2; 7 positions match TRBD1. The J segment lost 7 bases and the V segment lost 5 bases, leaving 7 bases of the junction unmatched. The CDR3 length is 13 residues. The CDR3 region is CASSVAEGAGYTF. The CDR3 DNA sequence: TGTGCCAGCAGTGTGGCGGAGGGGGCTGGCTACACCTTC.

This chain links TRBV7-9 with TRBJ2-3, with a weak D call TRBD2 (6 bases). This CDR3 is 14 amino acids long. The germline CDR1 and CDR2 sequences are SEHNR and FQNEAQ (reference sequence). Trimming took off 5 bases at V and 3 bases at J, with 12 bases between the two ends. The CDR3 here is CASSRSGVTDTQYF. The CDR3 DNA reads as TGTGCCAGCAGCCGTTCGGGGGTTACAGATACGCAGTATTTT. Full variable domain (outside the CDR3, taken from reference TRBV7-9 and TRBJ2-3): DTGVSQNPRHKITKRGQNVTFRCDPISEHNRLYWYRQTLGQGPEFLTYFQNEAQLEKSRLLSDRFSAERPKGSFSTLEIQRTEQGDSAMYLCASSRSGVTDTQYFGPGTRLTVL.

This chain links TRBV7-6 with TRBJ1-6; tentative D call: TRBD1 (6 bases). There are 15 residues in the CDR3. The germline V and J ends were trimmed by 5 bases and 7 bases, with 15 bases remaining between them. Germline V gene lookup returns CDR1 SGHVS and CDR2 FNYEAQ. The CDR3 region has the DNA TGTGCCAGCAGCCCCCGGGACATTCGGAATTCACCCCTCCACTTT. Translation: CASSPRDIRNSPLHF.

The chain has TRBV11-2 and TRBJ2-5; D unclear. Germline V CDR1 and CDR2: SGHAT, FQNNGV. The CDR3 sequence is 12 residues long. V shed 5 bases and J shed 0 bases, with 4 bases lying between them. CDR3: CASSPYQETQYF. The CDR3 DNA reads as TGTGCCAGCAGCCCGTACCAAGAGACCCAGTACTTC.

This clone was counted only a few times. The chain is built from TRBV6-1 and TRBJ1-5; D is undetermined. CDR1 is MNHNS and CDR2 is SASEGT in the germline V gene. There are 13 residues in the CDR3. The V end was cut by 2 bases, the J end by 15 bases, with 17 bases between. In DNA form, the CDR3 reads TGTGCCAGCAGTGAATCGGGAACCGCCGTTTGGCATTTT. Protein: CASSESGTAVWHF.

The gene calls are TRBV20-1 and TRBJ2-7; no clear D. The CDR3 consists of 11 residues. V was clipped by 5 bases and J by 5 bases, with 10 bases between them. Germline V gives CDR1 DFQATT, CDR2 SNEGSKA (reference sequence). The CDR3 DNA follows: TGCAGTGCTCTGGAACGGGACGAGCAGTACTTC. Protein sequence: CSALERDEQYF.